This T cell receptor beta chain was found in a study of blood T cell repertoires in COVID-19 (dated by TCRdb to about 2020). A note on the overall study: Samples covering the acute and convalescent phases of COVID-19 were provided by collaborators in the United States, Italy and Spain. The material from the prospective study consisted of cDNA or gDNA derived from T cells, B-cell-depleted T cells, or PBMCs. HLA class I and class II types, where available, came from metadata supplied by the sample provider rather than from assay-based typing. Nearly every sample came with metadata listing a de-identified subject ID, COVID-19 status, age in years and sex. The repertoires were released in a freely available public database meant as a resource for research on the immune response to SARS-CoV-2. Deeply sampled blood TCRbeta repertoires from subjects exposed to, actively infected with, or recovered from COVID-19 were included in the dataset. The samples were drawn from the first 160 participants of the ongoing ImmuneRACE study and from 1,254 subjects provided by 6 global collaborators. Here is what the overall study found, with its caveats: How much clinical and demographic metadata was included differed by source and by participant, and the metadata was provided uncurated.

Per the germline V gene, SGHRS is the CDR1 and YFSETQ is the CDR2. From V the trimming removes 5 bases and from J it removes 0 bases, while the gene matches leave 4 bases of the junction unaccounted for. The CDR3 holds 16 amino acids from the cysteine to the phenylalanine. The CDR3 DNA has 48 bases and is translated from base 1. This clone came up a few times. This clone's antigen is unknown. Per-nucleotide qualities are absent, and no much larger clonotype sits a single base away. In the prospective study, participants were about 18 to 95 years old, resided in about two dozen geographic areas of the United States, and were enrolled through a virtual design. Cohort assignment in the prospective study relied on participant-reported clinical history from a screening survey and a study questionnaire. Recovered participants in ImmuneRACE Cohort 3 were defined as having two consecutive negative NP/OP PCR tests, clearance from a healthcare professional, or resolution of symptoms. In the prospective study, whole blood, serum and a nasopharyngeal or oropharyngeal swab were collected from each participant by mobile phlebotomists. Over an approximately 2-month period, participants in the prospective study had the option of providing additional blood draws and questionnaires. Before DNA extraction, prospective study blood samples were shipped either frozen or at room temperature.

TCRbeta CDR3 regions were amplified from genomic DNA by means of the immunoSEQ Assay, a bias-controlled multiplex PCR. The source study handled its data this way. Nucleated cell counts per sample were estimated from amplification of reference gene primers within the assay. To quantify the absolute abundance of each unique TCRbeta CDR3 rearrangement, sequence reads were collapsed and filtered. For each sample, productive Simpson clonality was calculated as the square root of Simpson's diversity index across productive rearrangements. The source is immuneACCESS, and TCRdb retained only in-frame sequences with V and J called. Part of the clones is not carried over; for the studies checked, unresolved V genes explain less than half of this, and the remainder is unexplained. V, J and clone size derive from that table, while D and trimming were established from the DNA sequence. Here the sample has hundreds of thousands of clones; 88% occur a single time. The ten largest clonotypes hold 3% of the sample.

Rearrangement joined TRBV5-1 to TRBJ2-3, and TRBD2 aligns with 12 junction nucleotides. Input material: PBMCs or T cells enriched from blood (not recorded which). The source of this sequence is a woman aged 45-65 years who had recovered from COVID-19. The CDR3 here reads CASRWTSGMSTDTQYF. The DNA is TGCGCCAGCAGATGGACTAGCGGGATGAGCACAGATACGCAGTATTTT. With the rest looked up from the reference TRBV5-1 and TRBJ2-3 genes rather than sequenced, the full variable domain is KAGVTQTPRYLIKTRGQQVTLSCSPISGHRSVSWYQQTPGQGLQFLFEYFSETQRNKGNFPGRFSGRQFSNSRSEMNVSTLELGDSALYLCASRWTSGMSTDTQYFGPGTRLTVL.